This paragraph reports one T cell receptor (beta chain). Antigen specificity is unknown. This entry is derived from a study of T cells in Graves' hyperthyroidism and ophthalmopathy. Trimming pared 7 bases from V and 0 bases from J, leaving 15 bases between. The CDR3 loop spans 15 amino acids. Per the germline V gene, CDR1 is SQVTM and CDR2 is ANQGSEA. Amplified TCR beta CDR3 regions came from RNA transcripts. First-round RT-PCR of the TCR CDR3 relied on the HTBI primer set. TCRdb reprocessed the multiplex PCR reads via MiXCR and lists one record per CDR3 protein. The data contain under 700,000 distinct CDR3 sequences, approximately 15% of them singletons. Study findings and constraints: Among clonotypes expanded in thyroid above 0.001, most were also found in blood.

Patients aged 18 to 65 had newly diagnosed hyperthyroidism that had lasted under 2 months. Clinical symptoms, serum thyroxine, TRAb, thyroid ultrasound and orbital computed tomography established diagnosis. Isolation of PBMCs was performed on 8 to 10 ml fresh peripheral blood. The chain recombines TRBV29-1 with TRBJ2-2; tentative D call: TRBD1 (5 bases). Sequencing was performed on blood. This TCR came from a woman aged 18-29 years with Graves' hyperthyroidism. The CDR3 loop is CSAHLGRANTGELFF. The CDR3 bases are TGCAGCGCACACCTAGGCAGGGCGAACACCGGGGAGCTGTTTTTT.